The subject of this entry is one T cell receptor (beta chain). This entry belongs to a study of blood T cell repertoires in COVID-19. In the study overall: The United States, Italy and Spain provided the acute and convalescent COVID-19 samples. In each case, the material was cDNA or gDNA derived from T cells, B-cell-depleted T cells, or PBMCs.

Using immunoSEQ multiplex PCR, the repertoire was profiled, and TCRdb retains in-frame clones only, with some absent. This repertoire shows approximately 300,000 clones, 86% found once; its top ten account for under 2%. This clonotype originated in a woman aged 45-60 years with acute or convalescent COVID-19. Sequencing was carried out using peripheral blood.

The CDR3 DNA is TGTGCCAGCAGCGGCGGGAGAGGGAACGGGGAGCTGTTTTTT. Its translation: CASSGGRGNGELFF. The chain uses TRBV11-3 and TRBJ2-2, with TRBD2 matching 7 bases. V lost 5 bases to trimming and J lost 7 bases; unmatched junction nucleotides: 7. This CDR3 has 14 residues. Per the germline V gene, CDR1 is SGHNT and CDR2 is YENEEA.